This entry describes one TCR beta chain. The germline CDR1 and CDR2 sequences are SGHRS and YFSETQ. This CDR3 has 16 residues. The germline V and J ends were trimmed by 4 bases and 3 bases, with 19 bases remaining between them. The sample comes from a study of control samples from healthy donors and cancer patients. Only in-frame clones appear in the TCRdb table, and some are missing; sequencing was by immunoSEQ multiplex PCR. Here the sample spans about 53,000 clones, roughly 90% being singletons. The receptor was derived from a man in his sixties with head and neck cancer. The sequenced sample consisted of PBMCs. The rearrangement joins TRBV5-1 to TRBJ2-5; tentative D call: TRBD1 (6 bases). CDR3 sequence (DNA): TGCGCCAGCAGCAACGGACAGAGATTCATAAAAGAGACCCAGTACTTC. This sequence encodes CASSNGQRFIKETQYF.